The 27 T cell receptor beta chains presented below share a single source sample, sequenced in a study of B cell selection in AIRE deficiency. Sorting defined conventional CD4 T cells as CD4+CD127+. Assay used: immunoSEQ multiplex PCR; TCRdb lists only in-frame clones, some missing. The repertoire holds over 20,000 clones, with around 97% as singletons. Sequencing was done on a sample of conventional CD4+ T cells sorted from PBMCs. These receptors all stem from a human donor with AIRE deficiency.

The rearrangement uses TRBV6-6 and TRBJ2-1; TRBD2 agrees at 11 bases. The CDR3 loop spans 16 amino acids. Germline-derived CDR1 and CDR2 are MNHNY and SVGAGI (reference sequence). J gave up 5 bases and V 8 bases, and 11 bases lay outside the gene matches. In DNA, the CDR3 is TGTGCCAGCTTGACTAGCGGGAAGGCCGGGGACAATGAGCAGTTCTTC. It is translated as CASLTSGKAGDNEQFF.

This chain uses TRBV11-3 with TRBJ2-1; D might be TRBD1 or TRBD2, each matching 5 bases. V was clipped by 8 bases and J by 5 bases, with 13 bases between them. This CDR3 has 13 amino acids. Germline V gives CDR1 SGHNT, CDR2 YENEEA. CDR3 DNA sequence: TGTGCCAGCCAAGCAGGGACCGACAATGAGCAGTTCTTC. This translates into CASQAGTDNEQFF.

The chain links TRBV5-1 to TRBJ2-7; weak D call: TRBD1 (7 bases). The V end was cut by 3 bases, the J end by 0 bases, with 13 bases between. The CDR3 is made up of 15 amino acids. The germline CDR1 and CDR2 sequences are SGHRS and YFSETQ. The CDR3 DNA reads TGCGCCAGCAGCTGGGGGGACAGAAGCTCCTACGAGCAGTACTTC. This gives the protein CASSWGDRSSYEQYF. Together with reference TRBV5-1 and TRBJ2-7, the CDR3 gives the full variable domain: KAGVTQTPRYLIKTRGQQVTLSCSPISGHRSVSWYQQTPGQGLQFLFEYFSETQRNKGNFPGRFSGRQFSNSRSEMNVSTLELGDSALYLCASSWGDRSSYEQYFGPGTRLTVT.

This clone was picked up one time. The rearrangement uses TRBV7-2 and TRBJ2-7, with D unclear. CDR1 is SGHTA and CDR2 is FQGNSA in the germline V gene. Between the trimmed V and J ends, which lost 5 bases and 3 bases, there was a span of 8 bases. This CDR3 is 12 amino acids long. The CDR3 here is CASSKPDYEQYF. As DNA, the CDR3 is TGTGCCAGCAGCAAGCCTGACTACGAGCAGTACTTC. Full variable domain (outside the CDR3, taken from reference TRBV7-2 and TRBJ2-7): GAGVSQSPSNKVTEKGKDVELRCDPISGHTALYWYRQSLGQGLEFLIYFQGNSAPDKSGLPSDRFSAERTGGSVSTLTIQRTQQEDSAVYLCASSKPDYEQYFGPGTRLTVT.

The rearrangement joins TRBV4-3 to TRBJ2-3; 8 bases align to TRBD1. CDR3 length: 17 amino acids. Germline-derived CDR1 and CDR2 are LGHNA and YSLEER. The J segment lost 4 bases and the V segment lost 4 bases, leaving 13 bases of the junction unmatched. The DNA of the CDR3 is TGCGCCAGCAGCCGAGAAGGGACAGGCCCCTCGGCAGATACGCAGTATTTT. As protein: CASSREGTGPSADTQYF.

The chain links TRBV11-3 to TRBJ2-5; 8 bases align to TRBD1. CDR3 size: 15 residues. The germline V gene has CDR1 SGHNT and CDR2 YENEEA. V shed 3 bases, J shed 4 bases, and the junction held 7 bases outside the gene matches. CDR3 DNA: TGTGCCAGCAGCTTGACAGGGGCCCTGGGAGAGACCCAGTACTTC. As protein: CASSLTGALGETQYF.

The chain has TRBV7-6 and TRBJ2-5; 7 bases align to TRBD2. J lost 5 bases, V lost 1 base, and 4 bases had no gene match. Germline-derived CDR1 and CDR2 are SGHVS and FNYEAQ. The CDR3 totals 14 residues. CDR3 bases: TGTGCCAGCAGCTTAGGACTAGCCGGGGAGACCCAGTACTTC. It specifies CASSLGLAGETQYF.

The chain uses TRBV28 and TRBJ2-5; D uncertain. Germline V gene sequence: CDR1 MDHEN, CDR2 SYDVKM. V dropped 5 bases and J dropped 2 bases, with 6 bases sitting between them. CDR3 length: 12 amino acids. The chain's CDR3 is CASSPPQETQYF. DNA for the CDR3: TGTGCCAGCAGTCCCCCGCAAGAGACCCAGTACTTC. Full variable domain (outside the CDR3, taken from reference TRBV28 and TRBJ2-5): DVKVTQSSRYLVKRTGEKVFLECVQDMDHENMFWYRQDPGLGLRLIYFSYDVKMKEKGDIPEGYSVSREKKERFSLILESASTNQTSMYLCASSPPQETQYFGPGTRLLVL.

V usage is TRBV6-1 and J usage is TRBJ1-2, with D possibly TRBD1 on 5 matching bases. The CDR3 contains 13 residues. V was trimmed by 2 bases and J by 6 bases, leaving 10 bases between them. Germline values: CDR1 MNHNS, CDR2 SASEGT. The CDR3 protein is CASSEQTGDGYTF. CDR3 DNA sequence: TGTGCCAGCAGTGAACAAACAGGCGATGGCTACACCTTC.

The rearrangement links TRBV9 to TRBJ1-1; possibly TRBD1 for D (6 bases). V lost 0 bases, J lost 4 bases, and 10 bases lay in between. This CDR3 contains 14 residues. Germline lookup yields CDR1 SGDLS and CDR2 YYNGEE. The CDR3 sequence: CASSVVGAGTEAFF. The DNA of the CDR3 is TGTGCCAGCAGCGTAGTGGGGGCGGGCACTGAAGCTTTCTTT.

This clone was seen just once. This sequence joins TRBV28 and TRBJ2-1; D is ambiguous. V lost 3 bases and J 8 bases, leaving 23 bases between the germline ends. The CDR3 sequence is 17 residues long. Germline V gene sequence: CDR1 MDHEN, CDR2 SYDVKM. The CDR3 region has the DNA TGTGCCAGCAGTTTTCGACGGGCCCCTAGAGGTTTCGATGAGCAGTTCTTC. The encoded protein is CASSFRRAPRGFDEQFF.

The CDR3 bases are TGTGCCAGCAGCCTCGGGACGAGCACAGATACGCAGTATTTT. It codes for CASSLGTSTDTQYF. This chain connects TRBV7-3 to TRBJ2-3; perhaps D is TRBD1 or TRBD2 (5 bases each). This CDR3 is 14 amino acids long. The V gene's germline CDR1 is SGHTA and CDR2 FQGTGA. The ends were cut back, 5 bases at V and 0 bases at J, with 9 bases in the middle.

The V gene is TRBV28, the J gene TRBJ1-2; D gene uncertain. Trimming left V 6 bases short and J 2 bases short, with 13 bases between. This CDR3 comprises 14 residues. Germline V CDR1 and CDR2: MDHEN, SYDVKM. CDR3 coding DNA: TGTGCCAGCAGGGGGTTCGTCGGAAACTATGGCTACACCTTC. It is translated as CASRGFVGNYGYTF.

This chain links TRBV7-2 with TRBJ2-1; maybe TRBD2 (6 bases). The CDR3 sequence is 14 residues long. Trimming took 0 bases from V and 7 from J, leaving 10 bases between them. From germline, CDR1 is SGHTA and CDR2 FQGNSA. The CDR3, as DNA: TGTGCCAGCAGCTTAGCGGCGGGGAATAATGAGCAGTTCTTC. Its translation is CASSLAAGNNEQFF.

This sequence joins TRBV4-3 and TRBJ1-1; D perhaps matches TRBD1 (6 bases). Germline assignment: CDR1 LGHNA and CDR2 YSLEER. CDR3 length: 15 residues. V gave up 4 bases and J gave up 4 bases, with 16 bases separating them. The CDR3 here is CASSLTGSGGTEAFF. As DNA, the CDR3 is TGCGCCAGCAGCCTTACAGGGTCGGGTGGCACTGAAGCTTTCTTT.

V usage is TRBV28 and J usage is TRBJ2-3, with 8 bases matching TRBD1. The V and J ends lost 7 bases and 2 bases, in that order; junction bases with no gene match: 8. This CDR3 has 15 amino acids. Germline CDR1 and CDR2: MDHEN and SYDVKM. This CDR3 reads CASIRQGFFTDTQYF. Written as DNA, the CDR3 is TGTGCCAGCATCCGACAGGGGTTTTTCACAGATACGCAGTATTTT.

The chain carries TRBV7-2 and TRBJ2-3; D could derive from TRBD1 or TRBD2 (5 bases each). The CDR3 length is 14 residues. CDR1 SGHTA and CDR2 FQGNSA come from the germline V gene. The V gene lost 4 bases and the J gene lost 1 base, with 9 bases spanning the gap. The CDR3 sequence: CASSSRDGTDTQYF. CDR3 DNA sequence: TGTGCCAGCAGCTCCCGGGACGGCACAGATACGCAGTATTTT.

This rearrangement joins TRBV5-1 to TRBJ1-1; D is uncertain. The CDR3 totals 14 residues. V gave up 3 bases and J gave up 1 base, with 10 bases separating them. Per the germline V gene, CDR1 is SGHRS and CDR2 is YFSETQ. CDR3 DNA sequence: TGCGCCAGCAGCTGGACCGGGGAGAACACTGAAGCTTTCTTT. Translated: CASSWTGENTEAFF.

This clone appeared once. The V gene is TRBV27, the J gene TRBJ1-5; 7 bases match TRBD1. Germline lookup yields CDR1 MNHEY and CDR2 SMNVEV (reference sequence). J lost 7 bases, V lost 3 bases, and 6 bases had no gene match. The CDR3 has 14 amino acids. The CDR3 coding sequence is TGTGCCAGCAGTTTTCATCAGGGGGGGCAGCCCCAGCATTTT. As protein: CASSFHQGGQPQHF.

The genes are TRBV7-8 and TRBJ2-5; D remains ambiguous. In germline, CDR1 is SGHVS, CDR2 FQNEAQ. V lost 2 bases to trimming and J lost 3 bases, with 13 bases between them. The CDR3 totals 15 residues. The CDR3 region is CASSLRKAGEETQYF. The CDR3 DNA reads TGTGCCAGCAGCTTAAGGAAGGCCGGAGAAGAGACCCAGTACTTC.

The V and J genes are TRBV18 and TRBJ1-4, with TRBD1 matching over 10 bases. The CDR3 length is 15 residues. The junction had 6 bases not matched to a gene; V was cut back by 4 bases and J by 7 bases. Germline V gene lookup returns CDR1 KGHSH and CDR2 LQKENI. CDR3 loop: CASSLTGTGVEKLFF. CDR3 DNA sequence: TGTGCCAGCTCACTAACCGGGACAGGGGTTGAAAAACTGTTTTTT.

This sequence joins TRBV19 and TRBJ1-6; D is undetermined. Trimming removed 6 bases at V and 6 bases at J, with 12 bases between. The CDR3 loop spans 14 amino acids. Germline CDR1 LNHDA, CDR2 SQIVND (reference sequence). CDR3 loop: CASSPTNFNSPLHF. CDR3 sequence (DNA): TGTGCCAGTAGCCCGACTAACTTTAATTCACCCCTCCACTTT.

There are a few counts of this clone. This sequence joins TRBV28 and TRBJ2-7, with D possibly being TRBD2 (6 bases). This CDR3 has 12 amino acids. Between the trimmed V and J ends, which lost 8 bases and 3 bases, there was a span of 11 bases. CDR1 and CDR2 from the germline V gene are MDHEN and SYDVKM. Here the CDR3 DNA reads TGTGCCAGCGGGCGGGGATACTACGAGCAGTACTTC. This sequence encodes CASGRGYYEQYF.

This chain uses TRBV30 with TRBJ2-7; the D is unclear. V was shortened by 1 base and J by 6 bases, with 10 bases between the two germline ends. The CDR3 is 12 amino acids. Germline V CDR1 and CDR2: GTSNPN, SVGIG (reference sequence). The CDR3: CAWSASGPEQYF. In nucleotides, the CDR3 is TGTGCCTGGAGTGCCTCTGGTCCCGAGCAGTACTTC.

V gene TRBV20-1 combines with J gene TRBJ2-7; no reliable D call. Germline V gives CDR1 DFQATT, CDR2 SNEGSKA (reference sequence). The CDR3 contains 10 residues. This CDR3 reads CSAVIREQYF. CDR3 coding DNA: TGCAGCGCCGTGATTCGGGAGCAGTACTTC.

The V and J genes are TRBV5-1 and TRBJ2-1; D is uncertain. In germline, CDR1 is SGHRS, CDR2 YFSETQ. V was shortened by 1 base and J by 4 bases, with 15 bases between the two germline ends. The CDR3 is 16 amino acids. CDR3 loop: CASSLLGTVTYNEQFF. In DNA, the CDR3 is TGCGCCAGCAGCTTGTTGGGCACGGTTACGTACAATGAGCAGTTCTTC. Full variable domain (outside the CDR3, taken from reference TRBV5-1 and TRBJ2-1): KAGVTQTPRYLIKTRGQQVTLSCSPISGHRSVSWYQQTPGQGLQFLFEYFSETQRNKGNFPGRFSGRQFSNSRSEMNVSTLELGDSALYLCASSLLGTVTYNEQFFGPGTRLTVL.

The chain uses TRBV9 and TRBJ2-1; D uncertain. The V gene's germline CDR1 is SGDLS and CDR2 YYNGEE. The CDR3 runs 15 residues. The V end was cut by 0 bases, the J end by 1 base, with 8 bases between. CDR3 amino acids: CASSVAGLSYNEQFF. The CDR3 region has the DNA TGTGCCAGCAGCGTAGCGGGTCTGTCCTACAATGAGCAGTTCTTC.